A single sample gave rise to the 8 T cell receptor beta chains below, sequenced in a study of blood T cell repertoires in COVID-19. Clones were sequenced by immunoSEQ multiplex PCR, and TCRdb holds only the in-frame ones, with some missing. There are about 120,000 clones in the sample; around 89% occur only once, and over 15% lies in the top ten. The sample taken for sequencing was peripheral blood. The receptors come from a human donor with acute or convalescent COVID-19. The donor label of this sample is uncertain.

The rearrangement uses TRBV5-4 and TRBJ1-1; D gene ambiguous. V lost 1 base and J 7 bases, leaving 5 bases between the germline ends. Per the germline V gene, CDR1 is SGHNT and CDR2 is YYREEE (reference sequence). The CDR3 length is 11 residues. The CDR3 loop reads CASSLLSEAFF. In DNA form, the CDR3 reads TGTGCCAGCAGCTTGCTAAGTGAAGCTTTCTTT.

The V call is TRBV2, the J call TRBJ2-5; 7 positions match TRBD2. The junction had 16 bases not matched to a gene; V was cut back by 8 bases and J by 10 bases. CDR3 length equals 14 residues. The germline V gene has CDR1 SNHLY and CDR2 FYNNEI. DNA for the CDR3: TGTGCCAGCTCGGGGAGCGGGGCCTCGGGGGGCCAGTACTTC. Its translation: CASSGSGASGGQYF. Full variable domain (outside the CDR3, taken from reference TRBV2 and TRBJ2-5): EPEVTQTPSHQVTQMGQEVILRCVPISNHLYFYWYRQILGQKVEFLVSFYNNEISEKSEIFDDQFSVERPDGSNFTLKIRSTKLEDSAMYFCASSGSGASGGQYFGPGTRLLVL.

The chain couples TRBV7-8 to TRBJ1-5; 9 bases map to TRBD1. CDR3 length: 16 amino acids. CDR1 SGHVS and CDR2 FQNEAQ come from the germline V gene. The V segment lost 0 bases and the J segment 7 bases; nucleotides outside the gene matches: 7. The CDR3 sequence: CASSLAEDRGGQPQHF. DNA for the CDR3: TGTGCCAGCAGCTTAGCCGAGGACAGGGGCGGACAGCCCCAGCATTTT.

This clone was observed a handful of times. This rearrangement joins TRBV19 to TRBJ1-6; TRBD1 agrees at 7 bases. Germline-derived CDR1 and CDR2 are LNHDA and SQIVND (reference sequence). CDR3 size: 14 residues. The ends lost 5 bases at V and 9 bases at J; junction bases unmatched: 7. CDR3 sequence reads: CASSPRTGRSPLHF. The DNA for the CDR3 is TGTGCCAGTAGTCCCCGGACAGGACGTTCACCCCTCCACTTT. The entire variable domain, with the rest obtained from reference TRBV19 and TRBJ1-6, is as follows: DGGITQSPKYLFRKEGQNVTLSCEQNLNHDAMYWYRQDPGQGLRLIYYSQIVNDFQKGDIAEGYSVSREKKESFPLTVTSAQKNPTAFYLCASSPRTGRSPLHFGNGTRLTVT.

The V call is TRBV7-6, the J call TRBJ2-1, with D possibly TRBD2 on 6 matching bases. V shed 1 base and J shed 4 bases, with 11 bases lying between them. The CDR3 loop spans 15 amino acids. Germline assignment: CDR1 SGHVS and CDR2 FNYEAQ. The CDR3 DNA reads TGTGCCAGCAGCTTAGGTAGCGGACCATACAATGAGCAGTTCTTC. Translating it yields CASSLGSGPYNEQFF.

A remark on this clone: The same CDR3 also results from other DNA sequences found in this sample. This chain connects TRBV7-2 to TRBJ1-5; D not certain. Trimming removed 1 base at V and 1 base at J, with 8 bases between. The CDR3 covers 15 residues. CDR1 is SGHTA, CDR2 FQGNSA, per germline. CDR3 nucleotides: TGTGCCAGCAGCTTAGTTGGAGGGAGCAATCAGCCCCAGCATTTT. The encoded protein is CASSLVGGSNQPQHF.

The chain employs TRBV5-1 and TRBJ1-3, with D uncertain. The germline CDR1 and CDR2 sequences are SGHRS and YFSETQ. V lost 0 bases and J lost 2, with 12 bases in between. The CDR3 consists of 16 residues. In DNA form, the CDR3 reads TGCGCCAGCAGCTTGGGTCCCAGCGGCACTGGAAACACCATATATTTT. Translated: CASSLGPSGTGNTIYF.

This sequence joins TRBV23-1 and TRBJ2-4; D not certain. TRBV23-1 qualifies as an ORF whose function is uncertain. The CDR3 is 15 residues long. V was shortened by 8 bases and J by 2 bases, with 16 bases between the two germline ends. This CDR3 reads CASDVELQSKNIQYF. The CDR3 DNA reads TGCGCCAGCGATGTGGAACTACAATCCAAAAACATTCAGTACTTC.